These 13 T cell receptor beta chains share one sample of origin, sequenced in a study of blood T cell repertoires in COVID-19. Libraries were prepared by immunoSEQ multiplex PCR; TCRdb keeps only in-frame clonotypes and omits some of them. The sample shows about 270,000 clones, about 80% of them seen only once. The sample comprised peripheral blood. These TCRs come from a woman between 45 and 60 years old who had recovered from COVID-19.

This clone was detected only once. This chain joins TRBV28 and TRBJ2-7; 15 bases fit TRBD2. Germline CDR1 MDHEN, CDR2 SYDVKM. There are 15 residues in the CDR3. Trimming took 6 bases from V and 5 from J; bases not matched to a gene: 5. The DNA for the CDR3 is TGTGCCAGCAGGTCCGGGACTAGCGGGGGGAACGAGCAGTACTTC. It codes for CASRSGTSGGNEQYF.

J is TRBJ1-1 and V is TRBV4-1, with D perhaps TRBD1 (5 bases). Germline V gene data show CDR1 as MGHRA and CDR2 as YSYEKL. The CDR3 length is 15 residues. Trimming removed 0 bases at V and 8 bases at J, with 16 bases between. The CDR3 DNA is TGCGCCAGCAGCCAAGAGGGGACTGGGTTCGACGAAGCTTTCTTT. It codes for CASSQEGTGFDEAFF.

This clone was observed a handful of times. The chain joins TRBV27 to TRBJ1-2; 7 positions agree with TRBD1. V dropped 5 bases and J dropped 5; count of bases not matched to a gene: 8. The CDR3 is made up of 14 amino acids. In germline, CDR1 is MNHEY, CDR2 SMNVEV (reference sequence). The CDR3 region is CASSARQGRYGYTF. The DNA for the CDR3 is TGTGCCAGCAGTGCCCGACAGGGCCGATATGGCTACACCTTC.

The V call is TRBV30, the J call TRBJ2-5, with 9 bases fitting TRBD2. CDR1 GTSNPN and CDR2 SVGIG come from the germline V gene (reference sequence). Trimming at V came to 0 bases and at J to 4 bases, leaving 0 bases not matched to a gene. CDR3 size: 13 residues. CDR3 residues: CAWSVAGGETQYF. The CDR3 DNA is TGTGCCTGGAGTGTAGCGGGAGGAGAGACCCAGTACTTC.

This sequence joins TRBV15 and TRBJ2-2, with TRBD1 matching over 8 bases. The germline V gene encodes CDR1 LNHNV and CDR2 YYDKDF (reference sequence). The length of the CDR3 is 15 residues. J gave up 5 bases and V 3 bases, and 5 bases lay outside the gene matches. The CDR3 reads CATSRDRVGTGELFF. Here the CDR3 DNA reads TGTGCCACCAGCAGGGACAGGGTGGGGACCGGGGAGCTGTTTTTT.

This chain connects TRBV19 to TRBJ2-1, with 11 positions matching TRBD2. Germline V lookup: CDR1 LNHDA, CDR2 SQIVND (reference sequence). The ends lost 3 bases at V and 1 base at J; junction bases unmatched: 5. CDR3 length equals 17 residues. The CDR3 nucleotides are TGTGCCAGTAGTATGGGACTAGCGGCATTTTCCTACAATGAGCAGTTCTTC. Translating it yields CASSMGLAAFSYNEQFF.

This clone was recorded only once. The chain uses TRBV2 and TRBJ2-3; 7 nucleotides line up with TRBD2. J was trimmed by 0 bases and V by 6 bases; bases with no gene match: 9. This CDR3 spans 16 amino acids. Looked up from germline, CDR1 is SNHLY and CDR2 is FYNNEI. CDR3 nucleotide sequence: TGTGCCAGCAGCCTAGCGGACCCCGCTAGCACAGATACGCAGTATTTT. Translating gives CASSLADPASTDTQYF. Drawing the rest from reference TRBV2 and TRBJ2-3, the complete variable domain is EPEVTQTPSHQVTQMGQEVILRCVPISNHLYFYWYRQILGQKVEFLVSFYNNEISEKSEIFDDQFSVERPDGSNFTLKIRSTKLEDSAMYFCASSLADPASTDTQYFGPGTRLTVL.

The chain has TRBV28 and TRBJ1-3, with D unclear. CDR1 is MDHEN and CDR2 is SYDVKM in the germline V gene. Trimming removed 3 bases from V and 4 bases from J, with 7 bases in between. This CDR3 spans 13 amino acids. The CDR3 DNA reads as TGTGCCAGCAGTTTTGGGCGAGGAAACACCATATATTTT. Its translation is CASSFGRGNTIYF.

The table lists this clone with a few counts. This rearrangement joins TRBV25-1 to TRBJ2-3; 7 bases agree with TRBD1. CDR3 length equals 17 residues. The germline V gene has CDR1 MGHDK and CDR2 SYGVNS. J gave up 3 bases and V 1 base, and 10 bases lay outside the gene matches. The CDR3 reads CASSESRQGPWTDTQYF. The CDR3 DNA reads as TGTGCCAGCAGTGAATCCCGACAGGGTCCGTGGACAGATACGCAGTATTTT.

The chain uses TRBV11-2 and TRBJ2-7, with D unresolved. V was shortened by 5 bases and J by 0 bases, with 14 bases between the two germline ends. CDR1 and CDR2 (germline): SGHAT, FQNNGV. CDR3 length: 15 residues. CDR3 nucleotide sequence: TGTGCCAGCAGCCTAAACTCGGTGAGCTCCTACGAGCAGTACTTC. It encodes CASSLNSVSSYEQYF.

The V and J genes are TRBV7-2 and TRBJ1-2; 8 nucleotides match TRBD1. The CDR3 spans 14 residues. Germline assignment: CDR1 SGHTA and CDR2 FQGNSA. With V trimmed by 3 bases and J by 7 bases, 7 bases remained unmatched. CDR3 amino acids: CASSLWTGNSGYTF. CDR3 nucleotide sequence: TGTGCCAGCAGCTTGTGGACAGGGAATAGTGGCTACACCTTC.

The table lists this clone with a count of one. V is TRBV11-3 and J is TRBJ1-5, with D unresolved. CDR1 is SGHNT, CDR2 YENEEA, per germline. CDR3 length: 18 residues. Trimming left V 0 bases short and J 0 bases short, with 15 bases between. The CDR3, as DNA: TGTGCCAGCAGCTTAGAGCCGCGGAGTGTTAATAGCAATCAGCCCCAGCATTTT. Amino acid sequence: CASSLEPRSVNSNQPQHF.

Concerning this clone: The sample has other DNA sequences that encode this CDR3 too. The chain combines TRBV15 with TRBJ1-5, with D possibly matching TRBD1 (5 bases). CDR1 and CDR2 from the germline V gene are LNHNV and YYDKDF (reference sequence). This CDR3 spans 15 amino acids. Trimming stripped 1 base from V and 3 bases from J, with 10 bases between. This chain's CDR3 is CATSRGGGINQPQHF. Here the CDR3 DNA reads TGTGCCACCAGCAGAGGGGGGGGAATCAATCAGCCCCAGCATTTT.